This is a list of T cell receptor beta chains from one sample in a study of identical twins. TCRdb reprocessed the 5' RACE reads via MiXCR and lists one record per CDR3 protein. Among approximately 410,000 distinct CDR3 sequences, about a fifth were seen once, and the ten largest hold less than 15%. The source material was naive T cells sorted from blood. These receptors came from a man between 45 and 60 years old in good health. Each CDR3 is given with its conserved first and last residue. The order of the fields is J gene, V gene, D gene, clone size, CDR3 protein, CDR3 DNA. The D gene is left open where the match is weak. Clone size appears in some rows only: once, few, many, or a class for an expanded clone.

j_call: TRBJ2-7; v_call: TRBV20-1; d_call: NA; clone_size: few; cdr3_aa: CSARDLGTGLFYEQYF; cdr3_nt: TGCAGTGCTAGAGATTTGGGCACGGGACTCTTCTACGAGCAGTACTTC
j_call: TRBJ2-2; v_call: TRBV5-1; d_call: NA; clone_size: many; cdr3_aa: CASYNGATVTGELFF; cdr3_nt: TGCGCCAGCTATAATGGGGCTACAGTGACCGGGGAGCTGTTTTTT
j_call: TRBJ2-2; v_call: TRBV30; d_call: NA; clone_size: NA; cdr3_aa: CAWGSFSGTGELFF; cdr3_nt: TGTGCCTGGGGGAGTTTTTCTGGGACCGGGGAGCTGTTTTTT
j_call: TRBJ2-1; v_call: TRBV11-1; d_call: TRBD2; clone_size: NA; cdr3_aa: CASSPKLAGGPLYNEQFF; cdr3_nt: TGTGCCAGCAGCCCGAAACTAGCGGGAGGGCCGCTCTACAATGAGCAGTTCTTC
j_call: TRBJ1-2; v_call: TRBV6-5; d_call: NA; clone_size: NA; cdr3_aa: CASSYSYRTVYGYTF; cdr3_nt: TGTGCCAGCAGTTACTCGTATCGGACAGTTTATGGCTACACCTTC
j_call: TRBJ2-2; v_call: TRBV4-2; d_call: TRBD2; clone_size: few; cdr3_aa: CASSQDIASGTGELFF; cdr3_nt: TGTGCCAGCAGCCAAGATATCGCTAGCGGGACCGGGGAGCTGTTTTTT
j_call: TRBJ2-1; v_call: TRBV29-1; d_call: NA; clone_size: NA; cdr3_aa: CSVLTGATDYNEQFF; cdr3_nt: TGCAGCGTGCTAACTGGGGCCACGGATTACAATGAGCAGTTCTTC
j_call: TRBJ2-6; v_call: TRBV2; d_call: TRBD2; clone_size: NA; cdr3_aa: CASTKEGGSPGANVLTF; cdr3_nt: TGTGCCAGCACCAAGGAGGGAGGGTCCCCTGGGGCCAACGTCCTGACTTTC
j_call: TRBJ2-1; v_call: TRBV6-1; d_call: NA; clone_size: NA; cdr3_aa: CASRPLPMKVRYNEQFF; cdr3_nt: TGTGCCAGCAGACCCCTCCCGATGAAAGTCCGATACAATGAGCAGTTCTTC
j_call: TRBJ2-7; v_call: TRBV20-1; d_call: NA; clone_size: NA; cdr3_aa: CSARSITGDTYEQYF; cdr3_nt: TGCAGTGCTAGGTCAATCACAGGTGATACCTACGAGCAGTACTTC
j_call: TRBJ2-7; v_call: TRBV29-1; d_call: TRBD2; clone_size: NA; cdr3_aa: CSVAEFAGASEQYF; cdr3_nt: TGCAGCGTTGCCGAGTTTGCGGGAGCCTCGGAGCAGTACTTC
j_call: TRBJ2-5; v_call: TRBV20-1; d_call: TRBD2; clone_size: NA; cdr3_aa: CSAASWVAGLVETQYF; cdr3_nt: TGCAGTGCTGCCTCGTGGGTAGCGGGGCTGGTGGAGACCCAGTACTTC
j_call: TRBJ2-1; v_call: TRBV7-9; d_call: NA; clone_size: once; cdr3_aa: CASSLGAPRGGNEQFF; cdr3_nt: TGTGCCAGCAGCTTGGGGGCCCCCAGGGGAGGAAATGAGCAGTTCTTC
j_call: TRBJ2-1; v_call: TRBV7-2; d_call: TRBD2; clone_size: few; cdr3_aa: CASSLGVAGGRNEQFF; cdr3_nt: TGTGCCAGCAGCTTAGGGGTAGCGGGGGGGCGGAATGAGCAGTTCTTC
j_call: TRBJ2-7; v_call: TRBV5-1; d_call: NA; clone_size: NA; cdr3_aa: CASSLGGNYDQYF; cdr3_nt: TGCGCCAGCAGCTTAGGGGGAAACTACGACCAGTACTTC
j_call: TRBJ1-4; v_call: TRBV5-8; d_call: NA; clone_size: many; cdr3_aa: CASSLYETTNEKLFF; cdr3_nt: TGTGCCAGCAGCTTGTACGAGACTACTAATGAAAAACTGTTTTTT
j_call: TRBJ2-7; v_call: TRBV6-1; d_call: NA; clone_size: many; cdr3_aa: CASSQGRTYEQYF; cdr3_nt: TGTGCCAGCAGTCAAGGCAGGACCTACGAGCAGTACTTC
j_call: TRBJ2-1; v_call: TRBV29-1; d_call: NA; clone_size: few; cdr3_aa: CSVPRGPSYNEQFF; cdr3_nt: TGCAGCGTTCCGCGGGGCCCCTCCTACAATGAGCAGTTCTTC
j_call: TRBJ2-2; v_call: TRBV7-9; d_call: TRBD2; clone_size: NA; cdr3_aa: CASRPRTSVTGELFF; cdr3_nt: TGTGCCAGCAGACCGAGGACTAGCGTCACCGGGGAGCTGTTTTTT
j_call: TRBJ2-7; v_call: TRBV5-1; d_call: NA; clone_size: many; cdr3_aa: CASSLVAVEARYEQYF; cdr3_nt: TGCGCCAGCAGCTTGGTAGCGGTAGAAGCAAGGTACGAGCAGTACTTC
j_call: TRBJ1-2; v_call: TRBV18; d_call: TRBD1; clone_size: NA; cdr3_aa: CASSPAQTGVHYGYTF; cdr3_nt: TGTGCCAGCTCACCGGCCCAGACAGGGGTACACTATGGCTACACCTTC
j_call: TRBJ2-3; v_call: TRBV29-1; d_call: TRBD2; clone_size: many; cdr3_aa: CSGGTSGSVTDTQYF; cdr3_nt: TGCAGCGGAGGGACTAGCGGGAGCGTCACAGATACGCAGTATTTT
j_call: TRBJ1-4; v_call: TRBV9; d_call: NA; clone_size: few; cdr3_aa: CASSPRRGAGEKLFF; cdr3_nt: TGTGCCAGCAGCCCCCGGCGGGGGGCGGGGGAAAAACTGTTTTTT
j_call: TRBJ2-7; v_call: TRBV7-9; d_call: NA; clone_size: few; cdr3_aa: CASTSGESSYEQYF; cdr3_nt: TGTGCCAGCACCTCCGGGGAGTCCTCCTACGAGCAGTACTTC